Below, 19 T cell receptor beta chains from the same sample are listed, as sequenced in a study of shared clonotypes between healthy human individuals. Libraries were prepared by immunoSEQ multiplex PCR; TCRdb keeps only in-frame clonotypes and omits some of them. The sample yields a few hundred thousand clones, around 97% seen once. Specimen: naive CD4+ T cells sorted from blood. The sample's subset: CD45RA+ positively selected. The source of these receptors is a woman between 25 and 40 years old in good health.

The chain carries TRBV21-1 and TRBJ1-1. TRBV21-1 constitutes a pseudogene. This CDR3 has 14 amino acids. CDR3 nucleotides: TGTGCCAGCAGCAACCTAACCCTCGGGGAGGAAGCTTTCTTT. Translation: CASSNLTLGEEAFF.

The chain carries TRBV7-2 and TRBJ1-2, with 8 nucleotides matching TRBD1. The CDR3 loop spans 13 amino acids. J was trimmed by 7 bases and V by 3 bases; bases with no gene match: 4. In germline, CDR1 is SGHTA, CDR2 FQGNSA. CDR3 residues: CASSLGTGFGYTF. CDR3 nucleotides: TGTGCCAGCAGCTTGGGGACAGGATTTGGCTACACCTTC.

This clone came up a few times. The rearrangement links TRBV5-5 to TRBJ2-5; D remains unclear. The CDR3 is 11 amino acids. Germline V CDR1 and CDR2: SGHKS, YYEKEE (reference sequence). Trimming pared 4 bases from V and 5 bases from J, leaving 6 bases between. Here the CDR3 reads CASSPWETQYF. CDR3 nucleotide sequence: TGTGCCAGCAGCCCTTGGGAGACCCAGTACTTC.

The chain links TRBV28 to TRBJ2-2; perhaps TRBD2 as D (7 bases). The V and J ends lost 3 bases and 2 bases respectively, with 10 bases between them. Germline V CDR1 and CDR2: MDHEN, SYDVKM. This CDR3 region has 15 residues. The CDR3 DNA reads TGTGCCAGCAGTTTCCCGGGGGGCAACACCGGGGAGCTGTTTTTT. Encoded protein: CASSFPGGNTGELFF.

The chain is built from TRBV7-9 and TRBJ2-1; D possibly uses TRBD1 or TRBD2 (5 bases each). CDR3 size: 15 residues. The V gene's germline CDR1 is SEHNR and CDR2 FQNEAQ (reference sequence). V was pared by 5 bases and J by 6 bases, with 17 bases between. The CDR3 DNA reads TGTGCCAGCAGCAAACCACCGGGACGAGGCAATGAGCAGTTCTTC. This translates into CASSKPPGRGNEQFF.

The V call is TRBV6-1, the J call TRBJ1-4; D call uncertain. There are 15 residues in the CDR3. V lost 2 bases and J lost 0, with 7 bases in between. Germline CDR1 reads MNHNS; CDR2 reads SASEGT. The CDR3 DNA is TGTGCCAGCAGTGAATGGGGTGCAACTAATGAAAAACTGTTTTTT. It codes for CASSEWGATNEKLFF.

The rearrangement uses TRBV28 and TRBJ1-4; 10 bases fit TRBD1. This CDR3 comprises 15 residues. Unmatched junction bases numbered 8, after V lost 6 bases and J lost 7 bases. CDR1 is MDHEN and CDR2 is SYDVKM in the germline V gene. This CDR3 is CASRPRQGAGEKLFF. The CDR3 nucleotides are TGTGCCAGCAGACCTAGACAGGGGGCGGGTGAAAAACTGTTTTTT.

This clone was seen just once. CDR3 DNA sequence: TGCGCCAGCAGCCCTAGTCTAGCGGGACTCACAGATACGCAGTATTTT. Amino acid sequence: CASSPSLAGLTDTQYF. The chain recombines TRBV5-1 with TRBJ2-3; 9 nucleotides agree with TRBD2. Germline CDR1 SGHRS, CDR2 YFSETQ. CDR3 length: 16 amino acids. The V gene end was trimmed by 4 bases and the J gene end by 2 bases; junction bases not matched to a gene: 8.

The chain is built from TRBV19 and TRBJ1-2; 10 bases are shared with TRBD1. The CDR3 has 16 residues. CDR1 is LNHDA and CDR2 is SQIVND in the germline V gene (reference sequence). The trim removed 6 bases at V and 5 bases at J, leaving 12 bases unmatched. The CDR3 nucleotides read TGTGCCAGTAGCACTGAGGGGAGACAGGGGGCGTATGGCTACACCTTC. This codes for CASSTEGRQGAYGYTF.

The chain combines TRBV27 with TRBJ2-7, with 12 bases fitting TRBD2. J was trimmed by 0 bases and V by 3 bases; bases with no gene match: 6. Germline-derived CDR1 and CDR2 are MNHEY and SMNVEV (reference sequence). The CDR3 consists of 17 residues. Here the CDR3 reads CASSLTGLAGSSYEQYF. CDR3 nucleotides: TGTGCCAGCAGTTTGACGGGACTAGCGGGTTCCTCCTACGAGCAGTACTTC.

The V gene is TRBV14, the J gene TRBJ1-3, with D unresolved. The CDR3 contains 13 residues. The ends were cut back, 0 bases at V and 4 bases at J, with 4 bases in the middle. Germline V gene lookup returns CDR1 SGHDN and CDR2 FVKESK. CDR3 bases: TGTGCCAGCAGCCAAGATCCGGGAAACACCATATATTTT. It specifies CASSQDPGNTIYF.

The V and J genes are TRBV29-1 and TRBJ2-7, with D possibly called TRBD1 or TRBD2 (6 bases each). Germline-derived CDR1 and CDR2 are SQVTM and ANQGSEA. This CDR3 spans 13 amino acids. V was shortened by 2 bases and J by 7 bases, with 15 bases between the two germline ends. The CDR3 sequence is CSVEKGDSFEQYF. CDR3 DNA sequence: TGCAGCGTTGAAAAGGGGGACTCCTTTGAGCAGTACTTC.

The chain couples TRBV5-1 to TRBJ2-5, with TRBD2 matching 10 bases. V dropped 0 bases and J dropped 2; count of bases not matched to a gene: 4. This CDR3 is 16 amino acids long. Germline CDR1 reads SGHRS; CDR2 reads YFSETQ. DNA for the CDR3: TGCGCCAGCAGCTTGGCCCCTAGCGGGGGACAAGAGACCCAGTACTTC. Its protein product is CASSLAPSGGQETQYF.

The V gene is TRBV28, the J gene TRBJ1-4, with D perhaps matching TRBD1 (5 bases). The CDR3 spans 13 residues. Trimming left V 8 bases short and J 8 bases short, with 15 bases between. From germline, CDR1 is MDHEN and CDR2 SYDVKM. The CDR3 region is CASGGAQEEKLFF. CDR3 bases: TGTGCCAGCGGAGGGGCCCAAGAAGAAAAACTGTTTTTT.

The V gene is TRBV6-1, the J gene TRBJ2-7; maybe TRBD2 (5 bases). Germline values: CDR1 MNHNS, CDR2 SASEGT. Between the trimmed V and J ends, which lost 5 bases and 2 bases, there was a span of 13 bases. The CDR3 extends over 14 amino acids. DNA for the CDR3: TGTGCCAGCAGTTTCGACTACCTAGCCTACGAGCAGTACTTC. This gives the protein CASSFDYLAYEQYF.

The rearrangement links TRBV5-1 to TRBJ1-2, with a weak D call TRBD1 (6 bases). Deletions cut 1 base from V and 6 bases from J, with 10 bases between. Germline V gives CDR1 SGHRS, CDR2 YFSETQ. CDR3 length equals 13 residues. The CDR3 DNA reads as TGCGCCAGCAGCTTGTCAGGGGAGGATGGCTACACCTTC. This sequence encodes CASSLSGEDGYTF.

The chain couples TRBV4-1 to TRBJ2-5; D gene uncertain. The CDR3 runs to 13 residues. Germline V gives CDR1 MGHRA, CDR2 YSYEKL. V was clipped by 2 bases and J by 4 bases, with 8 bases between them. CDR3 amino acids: CASSQTPRETQYF. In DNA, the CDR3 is TGCGCCAGCAGCCAAACACCCCGAGAGACCCAGTACTTC.

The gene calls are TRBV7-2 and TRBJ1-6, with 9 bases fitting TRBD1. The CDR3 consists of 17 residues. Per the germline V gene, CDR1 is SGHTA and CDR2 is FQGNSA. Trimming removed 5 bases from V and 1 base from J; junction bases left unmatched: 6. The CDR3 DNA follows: TGTGCCAGCAGCCGCCCGGGACAGGGTTCCTATAATTCACCCCTCCACTTT. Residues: CASSRPGQGSYNSPLHF.

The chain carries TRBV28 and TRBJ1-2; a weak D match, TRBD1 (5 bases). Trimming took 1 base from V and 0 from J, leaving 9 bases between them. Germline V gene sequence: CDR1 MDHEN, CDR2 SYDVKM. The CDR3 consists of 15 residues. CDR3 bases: TGTGCCAGCAGTTTATCGACAGCAGCTAACTATGGCTACACCTTC. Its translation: CASSLSTAANYGYTF.